This entry lists 27 T cell receptor beta chains sequenced from one sample in a study of blood T cell repertoires in COVID-19 (dated by TCRdb to between 2020 and 2021). The library came from the immunoSEQ multiplex PCR assay. In its TCRdb copy, this immuneACCESS table keeps in-frame sequences only and misses some clones. Where compared with another copy, unresolved V genes explain less than half of these, and the others have no known cause. The sample profile shows some 300,000 clones; 70% to 90% of them were found once. Roughly 13% of the sample goes to the ten largest clones. Specimen: peripheral blood. Source of these receptors: a woman aged 70-85 years with COVID-19, enrolled during active disease.

The CDR3 spells CATSDSNYEQYF. CDR3 coding DNA: TGTGCCACCAGTGATTCTAACTACGAGCAGTACTTC. The chain employs TRBV24-1 and TRBJ2-7, with unresolved D. The CDR3 totals 12 residues. V was trimmed by 2 bases and J by 3 bases, leaving 4 bases between them. CDR1 is KGHDR, CDR2 SFDVKD, per germline.

The chain combines TRBV15 with TRBJ1-4; D gene uncertain. The V end lost 1 base, the J end lost 5 bases, and 14 bases lay between the germline ends. CDR1 and CDR2 (germline): LNHNV, YYDKDF (reference sequence). The CDR3 contains 16 residues. The CDR3 region has the DNA TGTGCCACCAGCAGAGTCGTGGGCAGTTCGAATGAAAAACTGTTTTTT. Translated, it gives CATSRVVGSSNEKLFF.

The chain recombines TRBV7-8 with TRBJ1-5; D gene ambiguous. The V gene's germline CDR1 is SGHVS and CDR2 FQNEAQ. Between the trimmed V and J ends, which lost 1 base and 3 bases, there was a span of 13 bases. The CDR3 sequence is 16 residues long. The CDR3 DNA is TGTGCCAGCAGCTTAGAAAGCCCAACCCTCAATCAGCCCCAGCATTTT. This encodes CASSLESPTLNQPQHF. Full variable domain (missing parts from reference TRBV7-8 and TRBJ1-5): GAGVSQSPRYKVAKRGQDVALRCDPISGHVSLFWYQQALGQGPEFLTYFQNEAQLDKSGLPSDRFFAERPEGSVSTLKIQRTQQEDSAVYLCASSLESPTLNQPQHFGDGTRLSIL.

This sequence joins TRBV5-1 and TRBJ2-7, with 9 bases aligning to TRBD1. This CDR3 has 15 residues. After removal of 4 bases from V and 0 bases from J, the junction contained 5 bases not matched to a gene. The germline CDR1 and CDR2 sequences are SGHRS and YFSETQ. The CDR3 DNA sequence: TGCGCCAGCAGCCCACAGGGGGCTAGCTCCTACGAGCAGTACTTC. It codes for CASSPQGASSYEQYF.

The chain is built from TRBV7-2 and TRBJ1-2; no firm D call. Germline values: CDR1 SGHTA, CDR2 FQGNSA. The CDR3 consists of 16 residues. Trimming shortened V by 1 base and J by 2 bases, and 14 bases separated the two germline ends. The CDR3 region is CASSLGSGALNYGYTF. For the CDR3, the DNA is TGTGCCAGCAGCTTAGGTTCGGGAGCTCTCAACTATGGCTACACCTTC.

This clone has more than one count but fewer than ten. This rearrangement joins TRBV5-1 to TRBJ1-5; D is perhaps TRBD1 (6 bases). The length of the CDR3 is 14 residues. Trimming removed 4 bases at V and 5 bases at J, with 13 bases between. Germline lookup yields CDR1 SGHRS and CDR2 YFSETQ. The DNA of the CDR3 is TGCGCCAGCAGCGAGGGGACAAGTGATCAGCCCCAGCATTTT. Translation gives CASSEGTSDQPQHF.

The rearrangement links TRBV29-1 to TRBJ1-2; a possible D gene is TRBD1 (6 bases). The CDR3 length is 13 residues. Trimming removed 3 bases from V and 8 bases from J, with 16 bases in between. Per germline, CDR1 SQVTM and CDR2 ANQGSEA. The CDR3, as DNA: TGCAGCGTTGATCTGGGGGGGGCGCGAGGCTACACCTTC. Translated: CSVDLGGARGYTF.

The genes are TRBV19 and TRBJ2-7, with 8 bases that match TRBD2. Germline CDR1 reads LNHDA; CDR2 reads SQIVND (reference sequence). Trimming at V came to 3 bases and at J to 3 bases, leaving 7 bases not matched to a gene. This CDR3 has 15 residues. The CDR3 sequence is CASSISNSGDYEQYF. The CDR3 DNA is TGTGCCAGTAGTATTTCGAATAGCGGGGACTACGAGCAGTACTTC.

Worth noting for this clone: Other DNA sequences in the same sample also yield this CDR3. V usage is TRBV30 and J usage is TRBJ2-3; TRBD2 agrees at 14 bases. CDR3 length: 14 amino acids. Germline V gives CDR1 GTSNPN, CDR2 SVGIG (reference sequence). The ends lost 5 bases at V and 3 bases at J; junction bases unmatched: 1. The CDR3 bases are TGTGCCTGGCGACTAGCGGGGGGGACAGATACGCAGTATTTT. It yields the protein CAWRLAGGTDTQYF.

The chain recombines TRBV7-8 with TRBJ1-5, with D possibly TRBD1 on 5 matching bases. The germline V and J ends were trimmed by 3 bases and 3 bases, with 21 bases remaining between them. Germline loops: CDR1 SGHVS, CDR2 FQNEAQ. The CDR3 consists of 18 residues. CDR3 nucleotides: TGTGCCAGCAGCTTTTGGGGAAAGAGCGGGGGACTCAATCAGCCCCAGCATTTT. Translation: CASSFWGKSGGLNQPQHF.

The chain is built from TRBV15 and TRBJ1-3; tentatively, D is TRBD1 (5 bases). CDR1 LNHNV and CDR2 YYDKDF come from the germline V gene (reference sequence). This CDR3 spans 17 amino acids. V lost 1 base, J lost 4 bases, and 17 bases lay in between. The chain's CDR3 is CATSRVGPGGWGNTIYF. CDR3 DNA: TGTGCCACCAGCAGAGTAGGACCCGGGGGTTGGGGAAACACCATATATTTT.

The gene calls are TRBV9 and TRBJ1-6; 11 nucleotides line up with TRBD1. Per the germline V gene, CDR1 is SGDLS and CDR2 is YYNGEE. Losses at the gene ends were 3 bases for V and 7 bases for J; bases not matched to a gene: 3. The CDR3 extends over 15 amino acids. This chain's CDR3 is CASSAGTGGNSPLHF. Written as DNA, the CDR3 is TGTGCCAGCAGCGCCGGGACAGGGGGAAATTCACCCCTCCACTTT.

This clone has more than one count but fewer than ten. The V call is TRBV10-1, the J call TRBJ1-5; D might be TRBD1 (6 bases). The V end lost 6 bases, the J end lost 0 bases, and 18 bases lay between the germline ends. The CDR3 has 17 residues. Germline V gene sequence: CDR1 WNHNN, CDR2 SYGVQD (reference sequence). For the CDR3, the DNA is TGCGCCAGCAGCGTCCCGGGACATAGATATAGCAATCAGCCCCAGCATTTT. This gives the protein CASSVPGHRYSNQPQHF.

The CDR3 spells CASSDSRGLDGANVLTF. CDR3 in DNA: TGTGCCAGCAGTGACTCGCGGGGGCTGGATGGGGCCAACGTCCTGACTTTC. This chain joins TRBV6-4 and TRBJ2-6; possible D gene TRBD2, 7 bases. In germline, CDR1 is MRHNA, CDR2 SNTAGT. The CDR3 contains 17 residues. Trimming took off 0 bases at V and 3 bases at J, with 12 bases between the two ends.

The chain links TRBV7-9 to TRBJ2-5; 11 bases map to TRBD2. V shed 1 base, J shed 4 bases, and the junction held 5 bases outside the gene matches. This CDR3 spans 16 amino acids. The germline gives CDR1 SEHNR, CDR2 FQNEAQ (reference sequence). This CDR3 reads CASSLGASGGRETQYF. CDR3 in DNA: TGTGCCAGCAGCTTAGGCGCTAGCGGGGGGAGAGAGACCCAGTACTTC.

The gene calls are TRBV28 and TRBJ2-7, with 8 positions matching TRBD1. CDR3 length equals 15 residues. V shed 6 bases and J 2 bases; nucleotides not matched to a gene: 9. CDR1 MDHEN and CDR2 SYDVKM come from the germline V gene. The CDR3 sequence: CASRRDRTPTYEQYF. DNA for the CDR3: TGTGCCAGCAGGCGGGACAGGACACCGACCTACGAGCAGTACTTC.

The V and J genes are TRBV19 and TRBJ1-1; weak D call: TRBD1 (6 bases). V gave up 7 bases and J gave up 1 base, with 19 bases separating them. The germline V gene encodes CDR1 LNHDA and CDR2 SQIVND (reference sequence). CDR3 length equals 16 residues. CDR3 coding DNA: TGTGCCAGTAATTCGAGAAGGGACACTTCGAACACTGAAGCTTTCTTT. It specifies CASNSRRDTSNTEAFF.

The rearrangement uses TRBV6-6 and TRBJ1-4, with TRBD1 matching over 10 bases. The germline gives CDR1 MNHNY, CDR2 SVGAGI (reference sequence). Trimming took 5 bases from V and 7 from J; bases not matched to a gene: 10. The CDR3 runs 16 residues. CDR3 sequence reads: CASSPFGQGGSEKLFF. CDR3 nucleotides: TGTGCCAGCAGTCCTTTTGGACAGGGGGGAAGTGAAAAACTGTTTTTT.

This clone has a handful of counts. The chain carries TRBV6-5 and TRBJ1-2; TRBD1 matches 8 bases. CDR1 and CDR2 (germline): MNHEY, SVGAGI. The CDR3 runs to 15 residues. V lost 5 bases and J lost 5; bases outside the gene matches: 10. The CDR3 sequence is CASSTHQGAEYGYTF. Written as DNA, the CDR3 is TGTGCCAGCAGTACACACCAGGGGGCAGAGTATGGCTACACCTTC.

The chain carries TRBV6-6 and TRBJ2-2; 9 bases are shared with TRBD2. The trim removed 4 bases at V and 6 bases at J, leaving 9 bases unmatched. The CDR3 totals 16 residues. Germline V gene data show CDR1 as MNHNY and CDR2 as SVGAGI (reference sequence). The CDR3 sequence is CASSLAAGGKSGELFF. The CDR3 DNA reads as TGTGCCAGCAGTTTAGCGGCGGGGGGGAAATCCGGGGAGCTGTTTTTT.

This rearrangement joins TRBV5-1 to TRBJ1-1; D perhaps matches TRBD1 (5 bases). In germline, CDR1 is SGHRS, CDR2 YFSETQ. Trimming stripped 5 bases from V and 3 bases from J, with 17 bases between. This CDR3 has 15 amino acids. This CDR3 reads CASRIRAARDTEAFF. The CDR3 coding sequence is TGCGCCAGCAGGATCAGGGCCGCTCGTGACACTGAAGCTTTCTTT.

The chain employs TRBV9 and TRBJ1-5; D remains ambiguous. V was pared by 0 bases and J by 6 bases, with 10 bases between. Germline V gives CDR1 SGDLS, CDR2 YYNGEE. This CDR3 is 14 amino acids long. The CDR3 here is CASSVDPGSQPQHF. The CDR3 nucleotides read TGTGCCAGCAGCGTAGACCCCGGTAGTCAGCCCCAGCATTTT.

Written as DNA, the CDR3 is TGTGCCAGCAGTCCCGGACAGGGAACTTCTGTCGGCTACACCTTC. This sequence encodes CASSPGQGTSVGYTF. V usage is TRBV27 and J usage is TRBJ1-2, with TRBD1 matching 8 bases. Looked up from germline, CDR1 is MNHEY and CDR2 is SMNVEV (reference sequence). This CDR3 contains 15 residues. With V trimmed by 5 bases and J by 8 bases, 13 bases remained unmatched.

The chain has TRBV12-5 and TRBJ1-1; 7 bases are shared with TRBD1. Per the germline V gene, CDR1 is LGHNT and CDR2 is FRNRAP. This CDR3 has 15 amino acids. Trimming cost V 1 base and J 7 bases; bases outside gene matches: 9. CDR3 DNA sequence: TGTGCTAGTGGTTTGGACCTGACAGGGAGGAGTGAAGCTTTCTTT. It codes for CASGLDLTGRSEAFF.

The chain employs TRBV2 and TRBJ1-2, with a tentative D call TRBD1 (5 bases). This CDR3 is 16 amino acids long. The V gene lost 6 bases and the J gene lost 5 bases, with 22 bases spanning the gap. Germline CDR1 reads SNHLY; CDR2 reads FYNNEI. CDR3 DNA: TGTGCCAGCAGCCCCGGGAGCGGGGGACCTGGGTATGGCTACACCTTC. Translation: CASSPGSGGPGYGYTF.

CDR3 sequence (DNA): TGTGCCAGTAGTATTCGGTCCGCGGGCACTGAAGCTTTCTTT. Translated, it gives CASSIRSAGTEAFF. This chain connects TRBV19 to TRBJ1-1, with unresolved D. This CDR3 region has 14 residues. The V and J ends lost 3 bases and 4 bases respectively, with 12 bases between them. CDR1 and CDR2 from the germline V gene are LNHDA and SQIVND (reference sequence). The whole variable domain, remainder taken from reference TRBV19 and TRBJ1-1, is DGGITQSPKYLFRKEGQNVTLSCEQNLNHDAMYWYRQDPGQGLRLIYYSQIVNDFQKGDIAEGYSVSREKKESFPLTVTSAQKNPTAFYLCASSIRSAGTEAFFGQGTRLTVV.

This sequence joins TRBV3-1 (or the pseudogene TRBV3-2) and TRBJ1-3; 7 nucleotides match TRBD1. The germline gives CDR1 LGHDT, CDR2 YNNKEL (reference sequence). This CDR3 has 14 residues. V lost 4 bases to trimming and J lost 8 bases; unmatched junction nucleotides: 8. This chain's CDR3 is CASSLFDREDTIYF. The CDR3 DNA follows: TGTGCCAGCAGCCTCTTCGACAGGGAGGACACCATATATTTT.